The entry below describes one T cell receptor beta chain. Its matching antigen is unknown. The Oncomine TCR Beta short-read assay sequenced DNA from cultured CD4+ T cells. Genomic DNA was isolated from CD4+ T cells that had been cultured. Using its own MiXCR run on the PCR reads, TCRdb lists one record per CDR3 protein. The data contain approximately 11,000 distinct CDR3 sequences, nearly 25% of them singletons. The record originates from a study of vaccination and CD4 T cells after COVID-19. Study conclusions and caveats: The cohort comprised relatively few convalescent patients, and no early post-infection timepoints were analyzed.

Documented treatment: roughly nine-day PBMC culture with coronavirus spike peptide pools or control peptides (ViraFEST assay). ViraFEST enlarged antigen-specific T cell populations with peptide pools and afterwards sequenced TCRs. The CDR3 spans 15 residues. Germline lookup yields CDR1 MNHEY and CDR2 SVGAGI. Between the trimmed V and J ends, which lost 2 bases and 5 bases, there was a span of 12 bases. The chain recombines TRBV6-5 with TRBJ1-4, with a tentative D call TRBD1 (6 bases). The specimen comprised CD4+ T cells from blood, cultured in vitro, sampled before SARS-CoV-2 vaccination. This receptor was identified in a human donor who received a COVID-19 vaccine. CDR3 nucleotide sequence: TGTGCCAGCAGTTACGGATCGGGGGCAAATGAAAAACTGTTTTTT. Translated: CASSYGSGANEKLFF.